This T cell receptor (beta chain) came from a study of response to subunit inactivated influenza vaccine. Whole-study findings and limits: Few new T cells, the authors suggested, are recruited by each seasonal influenza vaccination.

Using its own MiXCR run on the RT-PCR reads, TCRdb lists one record per CDR3 protein. This sample has about 650,000 distinct CDR3 sequences, with 15% to 19% found just once. This CDR3 comprises 12 residues. CDR1 is DFQATT, CDR2 SNEGSKA, per germline (reference sequence). V shed 5 bases and J shed 5 bases, with 10 bases lying between them. There are many counts of this clonotype. Its antigen is undetermined. The chain couples TRBV20-1 to TRBJ1-5, with a tentative D call TRBD1 (5 bases). This specimen consisted of PBMCs from blood, obtained roughly 12 days after vaccination. The clonotype comes from a man in his fifties who received an inactivated influenza vaccine. The CDR3 sequence: CSAPREDQPQHF. The CDR3, as DNA: TGCAGTGCTCCCAGGGAGGATCAGCCCCAGCATTTT.